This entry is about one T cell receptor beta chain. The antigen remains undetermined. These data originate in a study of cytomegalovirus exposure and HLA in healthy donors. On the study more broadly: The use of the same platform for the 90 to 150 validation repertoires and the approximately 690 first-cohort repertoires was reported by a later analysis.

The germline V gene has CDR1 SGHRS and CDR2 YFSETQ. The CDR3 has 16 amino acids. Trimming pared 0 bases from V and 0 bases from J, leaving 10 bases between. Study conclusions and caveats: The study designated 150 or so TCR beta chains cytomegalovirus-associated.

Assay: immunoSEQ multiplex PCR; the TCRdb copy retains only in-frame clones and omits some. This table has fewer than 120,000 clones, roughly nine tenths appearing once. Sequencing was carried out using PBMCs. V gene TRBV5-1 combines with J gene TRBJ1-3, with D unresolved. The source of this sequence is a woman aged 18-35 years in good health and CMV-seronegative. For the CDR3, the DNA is TGCGCCAGCAGCTTGGGCCTGGGCTTCTCTGGAAACACCATATATTTT. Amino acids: CASSLGLGFSGNTIYF.